This T cell receptor beta chain originates from a study of cytomegalovirus exposure and HLA in healthy donors. Trimming at V came to 4 bases and at J to 5 bases, leaving 8 bases not matched to a gene. CDR3 length: 14 amino acids. CDR1 is SGHRS, CDR2 YFSETQ, per germline. PCR was performed using 60 Vbeta and 13 Jbeta primers. Method: immunoSEQ multiplex PCR; TCRdb's copy keeps in-frame clones and lacks some. The table has about 170,000 clones, 75% to 85% seen once. This sequence was found in a man between 25 and 39 years old in good health and CMV-seropositive. The source material was PBMCs. The V and J genes are TRBV5-1 and TRBJ1-2, with 7 bases aligning to TRBD1. The DNA for the CDR3 is TGCGCCAGCAGCGTGACCGGGACAGCTTATGGCTACACCTTC. Its translation: CASSVTGTAYGYTF.